This note documents a single TCR beta chain sequence. This clonotype was seen a few times. The clone's antigen remains unknown. Per-base quality was not reported, and no clone a single base away is much larger than it. The library relied on 5' RACE. TCRdb shows the sequencer as Illumina HiSeq 2000. Template switching added a universal primer binding site, and the final cDNA carried a unique molecular identifier that allowed TCR cDNA molecules to be counted accurately. Specific primers in the conserved constant-segment region were used to synthesize first-strand cDNA for TCR alpha and beta chains. To control for contamination, every cDNA library was double barcoded, receiving both a SMART-Mk sample barcode and Illumina barcodes. TruSeq adapter sequences, together with Illumina sample barcodes, were added in two successive PCR steps. The TCR alpha and beta cDNA libraries were sequenced on the Illumina HiSeq platform using custom primers. The paper's data handling went like this. MiGEC was used to process raw reads and extract unique molecular identifiers, and MiXCR was used to find CDR3 positions. For each individual, recombination models were inferred using an EM algorithm with the repgenHMM and IGoR tools. The analysis of shared clonotypes was done with the tcR package in R, with sharing normalized by the product of cloneset sizes. To study raw recombination free of thymic and clonal selection effects, out-of-frame nonproductive sequences were analyzed. TCRdb applied fastp at Q25 and MiXCR to the public reads, then kept only in-frame beta chains. Entries are consolidated by CDR3 protein sequence, retaining the most common genes and DNA. TCRdb assigned the V and J calls; the authors' analysis was not used. For this sample there are about 340,000 distinct CDR3 sequences; 9% appear just once. The ten largest clones capture roughly 8.9% of the sample.

From cysteine to phenylalanine, the CDR3 is 15 amino acids long. Only the CDR3 DNA is retained, 45 bases long and in frame from the first base. From the germline V gene, CDR1 is SGHDT and CDR2 is YYEEEE. V is clipped by 5 bases and J by 7 bases, and the sequence between their germline boundaries is 18 bases long. Every donor in the study was a healthy Caucasian. The researchers also sequenced three unrelated adults who were not twins: a male aged 18 to 30, a male aged 50 to 60, and a female aged 50 to 60. Miltenyi CD45RO+ enrichment and human naive T-cell isolation kits were used to isolate memory (CD45RO+) and naive T cells from PBMC. The entry originates in a study of identical twins (TCRdb year 2016). About the study as a whole: The study deep-sequenced TCR alpha and beta repertoires from monozygotic twins, unrelated adults of various ages and cord blood to test whether fetal clonotypes persist. To rule out contamination, replicate twin experiments were performed at different times with different library preparation protocols. General findings and caveats noted by the study authors: Invariant T cells such as MAIT and iNKT could partly confound zero-insertion analyses, although diverse VJ usage argued against such confounding for most clonotypes. Recombination models systematically underestimated out-of-frame TCR alpha sharing in monozygotic twins but agreed with sharing between unrelated individuals. Out-of-frame TCR alpha sequences shared between twins showed an excess of low generation-probability sequences compared with coincidental sharing between unrelated individuals. Because the same donors could not be followed over many years, the conclusions depended on cross-sectional statistical analysis. Fewer insertions were carried by abundant cord blood beta clonotypes, a similar but weaker trend appeared in young adult naive repertoires, and no such trend appeared in memory repertoires. The excess sharing between twins in beta out-of-frame sequences was weaker because fewer shared sequences reduced the signal-to-noise ratio.

This TCR was sampled from a woman aged 50 to 60 in good health. Recombination connected TRBV5-6 to TRBJ1-4; no D segment can be confidently identified. Sequenced material: naive T cells sorted from blood. The cell subset or site label here, explained by the study, means: cells isolated with a human naive T-cell isolation kit. The CDR3 region: CASSSAGRLVEKLFF. The base sequence is TGTGCCAGCAGTTCGGCCGGGAGACTGGTTGAAAAACTGTTTTTT.